A selection of T cell receptor beta chains follows, all from one sample in a study of shared clonotypes between healthy human individuals. Clones were sequenced by immunoSEQ multiplex PCR, and TCRdb holds only the in-frame ones, with some missing. This sample has roughly 2.1 million clones; approximately 94% occur once, and the top ten carry 1.5% to 2%. The specimen sequenced was naive CD8+ T cells from PBMCs. The source is a man in his late teens or twenties in good health. Some clones in this sample may be carry-over from other donors' samples. The CDR3 runs from the conserved cysteine through the conserved F or W. Each record gives: CDR3 protein, CDR3 DNA, clone size, J gene, V gene, D gene. A D gene is named only where the DNA matches it firmly. Some rows mark clone size as missing; the rest say once, few, many or name a class of expanded clone.

CDR3 protein: CARGFGDEQFF
CDR3 DNA: TGTGCCAGAGGTTTTGGGGATGAGCAGTTCTTC
clone size: once
J gene: TRBJ2-1
V gene: TRBV27
D gene: NA

CDR3 protein: CASTGGREQYF
CDR3 DNA: TGTGCCAGCACCGGGGGCCGCGAGCAGTACTTC
clone size: NA
J gene: TRBJ2-7
V gene: TRBV27
D gene: NA

CDR3 protein: CSVVGQTDNEQFF
CDR3 DNA: TGCAGCGTTGTAGGGCAGACGGACAATGAGCAGTTCTTC
clone size: NA
J gene: TRBJ2-1
V gene: TRBV29-1
D gene: NA

CDR3 protein: CASSLADLIAKNIQYF
CDR3 DNA: TGTGCCAGCAGCTTAGCGGACCTGATAGCCAAAAACATTCAGTACTTC
clone size: NA
J gene: TRBJ2-4
V gene: TRBV7-9
D gene: NA

CDR3 protein: CASSNGGLEQYF
CDR3 DNA: TGCGCCAGCAGCAATGGGGGCCTCGAGCAGTACTTC
clone size: NA
J gene: TRBJ2-7
V gene: TRBV5-1
D gene: NA

CDR3 protein: CSARGGFEQYF
CDR3 DNA: TGCAGTGCTAGAGGGGGTTTCGAGCAGTACTTC
clone size: NA
J gene: TRBJ2-7
V gene: TRBV20-1
D gene: NA

CDR3 protein: CASSLTGTSYEQYF
CDR3 DNA: TGTGCCAGCAGTCTCACCGGGACTAGCTACGAGCAGTACTTC
clone size: once
J gene: TRBJ2-7
V gene: TRBV28
D gene: TRBD2

CDR3 protein: CASSSGTLGPRGEQYF
CDR3 DNA: TGTGCCAGCAGTTCCGGGACGCTCGGGCCCCGGGGCGAGCAGTACTTC
clone size: NA
J gene: TRBJ2-7
V gene: TRBV28
D gene: NA

CDR3 protein: CASSDRTGKGGYTF
CDR3 DNA: TGTGCCAGCAGCGACCGGACAGGGAAGGGAGGCTACACCTTC
clone size: NA
J gene: TRBJ1-2
V gene: TRBV9
D gene: TRBD1

CDR3 protein: CASSPPTGTNYGYTF
CDR3 DNA: TGCGCCAGCAGCCCACCAACAGGGACTAACTATGGCTACACCTTC
clone size: NA
J gene: TRBJ1-2
V gene: TRBV5-1
D gene: NA

CDR3 protein: CASSGFGREQYF
CDR3 DNA: TGTGCCAGCAGTGGTTTCGGCCGGGAGCAGTACTTC
clone size: NA
J gene: TRBJ2-7
V gene: TRBV2
D gene: NA

CDR3 protein: CASSLGLNTGELFF
CDR3 DNA: TGTGCCAGCAGCTTGGGACTGAACACCGGGGAGCTGTTTTTT
clone size: NA
J gene: TRBJ2-2
V gene: TRBV5-4
D gene: NA

CDR3 protein: CASGWTGYYNEQFF
CDR3 DNA: TGCGCCAGCGGGTGGACAGGGTACTACAATGAGCAGTTCTTC
clone size: NA
J gene: TRBJ2-1
V gene: TRBV5-1
D gene: TRBD1

CDR3 protein: CASSQRPTDTQYF
CDR3 DNA: TGTGCCAGCTCCCAGAGGCCCACAGATACGCAGTATTTT
clone size: NA
J gene: TRBJ2-3
V gene: TRBV11-3
D gene: NA

CDR3 protein: CASSYALSSYNEQFF
CDR3 DNA: TGTGCCAGTAGTTATGCGCTAAGCTCCTACAATGAGCAGTTCTTC
clone size: NA
J gene: TRBJ2-1
V gene: TRBV19
D gene: NA

CDR3 protein: CASSSRPPRDTEAFF
CDR3 DNA: TGTGCCAGTAGTAGCCGACCCCCCCGAGACACTGAAGCTTTCTTT
clone size: few
J gene: TRBJ1-1
V gene: TRBV19
D gene: NA

CDR3 protein: CASSLVLAPFGGEQFF
CDR3 DNA: TGTGCCAGCAGCTTAGTTTTAGCCCCCTTCGGGGGTGAGCAGTTCTTC
clone size: NA
J gene: TRBJ2-1
V gene: TRBV7-9
D gene: NA

CDR3 protein: CASKVRGGVHAEAFF
CDR3 DNA: TGTGCCAGCAAGGTCAGGGGGGGAGTTCATGCTGAAGCTTTCTTT
clone size: NA
J gene: TRBJ1-1
V gene: TRBV25-1
D gene: TRBD1

CDR3 protein: CASMEGSTLNTEAFF
CDR3 DNA: TGTGCCAGCATGGAGGGGTCCACGTTGAACACTGAAGCTTTCTTT
clone size: NA
J gene: TRBJ1-1
V gene: TRBV6-1
D gene: NA

CDR3 protein: CASSFSHYNEQFF
CDR3 DNA: TGTGCCAGCAGTTTTTCCCATTACAATGAGCAGTTCTTC
clone size: NA
J gene: TRBJ2-1
V gene: TRBV27
D gene: NA

CDR3 protein: CATSIIPGQGLYEQYF
CDR3 DNA: TGTGCCACCAGCATTATCCCGGGACAGGGTTTATACGAGCAGTACTTC
clone size: NA
J gene: TRBJ2-7
V gene: TRBV15
D gene: TRBD1

CDR3 protein: CASSYAQSSYEQYF
CDR3 DNA: TGTGCCAGCAGTTACGCACAGTCCTCCTACGAGCAGTACTTC
clone size: NA
J gene: TRBJ2-7
V gene: TRBV6-5
D gene: NA

CDR3 protein: CASSFNVGYEQYF
CDR3 DNA: TGTGCCAGCAGCTTCAATGTCGGATACGAGCAGTACTTC
clone size: NA
J gene: TRBJ2-7
V gene: TRBV7-3
D gene: NA

CDR3 protein: CANPFLTPLVEQYF
CDR3 DNA: TGCGCCAACCCTTTCCTCACCCCACTAGTCGAGCAGTACTTC
clone size: NA
J gene: TRBJ2-7
V gene: TRBV10-1
D gene: NA

CDR3 protein: CASSPPQGYEQFF
CDR3 DNA: TGTGCCAGCAGCCCACCCCAGGGTTACGAGCAGTTCTTC
clone size: NA
J gene: TRBJ2-1
V gene: TRBV7-9
D gene: NA

CDR3 protein: CASRKGPVQNTQYF
CDR3 DNA: TGCGCCAGCAGAAAGGGACCAGTGCAAAATACGCAGTATTTT
clone size: NA
J gene: TRBJ2-3
V gene: TRBV4-1
D gene: NA

CDR3 protein: CASSPNTEAFF
CDR3 DNA: TGTGCCAGCAGCCCGAATACTGAAGCTTTCTTT
clone size: NA
J gene: TRBJ1-1
V gene: TRBV14
D gene: NA

CDR3 protein: CASSLWRGHSYEQYF
CDR3 DNA: TGTGCCAGCAGCTTATGGAGGGGCCACTCCTACGAGCAGTACTTC
clone size: NA
J gene: TRBJ2-7
V gene: TRBV11-2
D gene: NA

CDR3 protein: CASSLATVAYGYTF
CDR3 DNA: TGTGCCAGCAGCTTAGCGACGGTGGCCTATGGCTACACCTTC
clone size: NA
J gene: TRBJ1-2
V gene: TRBV7-9
D gene: NA

CDR3 protein: CASSLAPGRQGRGNTIYF
CDR3 DNA: TGTGCCAGCAGCTTGGCTCCCGGGCGGCAGGGTCGGGGAAACACCATATATTTT
clone size: NA
J gene: TRBJ1-3
V gene: TRBV7-8
D gene: NA

CDR3 protein: CASSQFRITSNQPQHF
CDR3 DNA: TGCGCCAGCAGCCAATTTAGGATCACTAGCAATCAGCCCCAGCATTTT
clone size: NA
J gene: TRBJ1-5
V gene: TRBV4-1
D gene: NA

CDR3 protein: CASSLGDRVRGEQYF
CDR3 DNA: TGTGCCAGCAGCTTAGGGGACAGGGTAAGGGGCGAGCAGTACTTC
clone size: NA
J gene: TRBJ2-7
V gene: TRBV7-9
D gene: TRBD1

CDR3 protein: CASSATRTANYGYTF
CDR3 DNA: TGTGCCAGCAGCGCAACCCGGACAGCTAACTATGGCTACACCTTC
clone size: NA
J gene: TRBJ1-2
V gene: TRBV6-5
D gene: NA

CDR3 protein: CASSQGTGDSYEQYF
CDR3 DNA: TGCGCCAGCAGCCAAGGGACAGGAGATTCTTACGAGCAGTACTTC
clone size: NA
J gene: TRBJ2-7
V gene: TRBV4-1
D gene: TRBD1

CDR3 protein: CSVVVAGAYYNEQFF
CDR3 DNA: TGCAGCGTTGTAGTCGCGGGAGCCTACTACAATGAGCAGTTCTTC
clone size: NA
J gene: TRBJ2-1
V gene: TRBV29-1
D gene: TRBD2

CDR3 protein: CASSPSPGSGNTIYF
CDR3 DNA: TGTGCCAGCAGCCCCTCCCCCGGGTCAGGAAACACCATATATTTT
clone size: NA
J gene: TRBJ1-3
V gene: TRBV27
D gene: NA